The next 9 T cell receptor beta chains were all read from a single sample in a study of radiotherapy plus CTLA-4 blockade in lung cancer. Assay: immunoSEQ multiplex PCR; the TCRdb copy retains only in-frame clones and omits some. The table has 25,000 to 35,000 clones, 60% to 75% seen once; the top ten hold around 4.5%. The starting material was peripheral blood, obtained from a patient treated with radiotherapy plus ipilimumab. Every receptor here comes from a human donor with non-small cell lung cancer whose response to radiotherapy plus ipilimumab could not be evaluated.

The CDR3 region is CASSLLAGGRYNEQFF. Written as DNA, the CDR3 is TGTGCCAGCAGTCTACTAGCGGGAGGGCGATACAATGAGCAGTTCTTC. The chain combines TRBV14 with TRBJ2-1, with 13 bases that match TRBD2. The CDR3 has 16 amino acids. After removal of 6 bases from V and 4 bases from J, the junction contained 6 bases not matched to a gene. Germline loops: CDR1 SGHDN, CDR2 FVKESK.

DNA of the CDR3: TGTGCCAGCAGCGCTAGCGGGATGCCTTACAATGAGCAGTTCTTC. As protein: CASSASGMPYNEQFF. J is TRBJ2-1 and V is TRBV9; TRBD2 matches 9 bases. Per germline, CDR1 SGDLS and CDR2 YYNGEE. The CDR3 is 15 residues long. J lost 4 bases, V lost 3 bases, and 5 bases had no gene match.

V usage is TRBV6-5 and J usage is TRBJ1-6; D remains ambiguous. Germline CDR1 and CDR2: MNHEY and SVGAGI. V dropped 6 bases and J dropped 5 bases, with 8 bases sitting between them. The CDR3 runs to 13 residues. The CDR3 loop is CASRRQNNSPLHF. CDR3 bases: TGTGCCAGCAGGAGGCAGAATAATTCACCCCTCCACTTT.

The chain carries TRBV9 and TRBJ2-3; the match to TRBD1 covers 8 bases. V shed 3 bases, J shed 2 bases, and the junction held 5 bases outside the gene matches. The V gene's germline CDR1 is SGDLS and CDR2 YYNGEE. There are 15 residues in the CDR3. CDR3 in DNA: TGTGCCAGCAGCGCAAGACAGGGGACCACAGATACGCAGTATTTT. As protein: CASSARQGTTDTQYF.

CDR3 in amino acids: CASGTGNTQYF. The CDR3 DNA sequence: TGTGCTAGTGGAACAGGAAATACGCAGTATTTT. This chain uses TRBV12-5 with TRBJ2-3; D perhaps matches TRBD1 (5 bases). Germline CDR1 is LGHNT and CDR2 is FRNRAP. The length of the CDR3 is 11 residues. Between the trimmed V and J ends, which lost 6 bases and 7 bases, there was a span of 8 bases.

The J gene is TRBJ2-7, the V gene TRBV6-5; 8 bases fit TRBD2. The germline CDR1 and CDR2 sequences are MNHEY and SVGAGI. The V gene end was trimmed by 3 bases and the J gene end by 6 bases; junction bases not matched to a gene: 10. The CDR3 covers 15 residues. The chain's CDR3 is CASSYGTRIPGEQYF. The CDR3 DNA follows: TGTGCCAGCAGTTATGGGACTAGGATCCCCGGCGAGCAGTACTTC.

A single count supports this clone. CDR3 nucleotides: TGTGCCATCGGCCTACAGGGGGCCCCCTACAATGAGCAGTTCTTC. It translates to CAIGLQGAPYNEQFF. The gene calls are TRBV10-3 and TRBJ2-1; 9 bases agree with TRBD1. After removal of 8 bases from V and 2 bases from J, the junction contained 7 bases not matched to a gene. CDR1 and CDR2 from the germline V gene are ENHRY and SYGVKD. The CDR3 sequence is 15 residues long.

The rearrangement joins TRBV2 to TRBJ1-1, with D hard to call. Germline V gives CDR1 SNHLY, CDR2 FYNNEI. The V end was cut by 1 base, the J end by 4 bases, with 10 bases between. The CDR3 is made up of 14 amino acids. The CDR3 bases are TGTGCCAGCAGTGAAGGTTTACGGGGCACTGAAGCTTTCTTT. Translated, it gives CASSEGLRGTEAFF.

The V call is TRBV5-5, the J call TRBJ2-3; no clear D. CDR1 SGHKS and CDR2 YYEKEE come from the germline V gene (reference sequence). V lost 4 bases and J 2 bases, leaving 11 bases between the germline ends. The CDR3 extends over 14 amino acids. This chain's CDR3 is CASSLETDTDTQYF. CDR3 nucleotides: TGTGCCAGCAGCCTTGAGACTGACACAGATACGCAGTATTTT.